This TCR beta chain was identified during a study of T-cell reconstitution after alpha-beta-depleted transplantation in children. The germline V gene has CDR1 DFQATT and CDR2 SNEGSKA (reference sequence). The CDR3 consists of 15 residues. With V trimmed by 3 bases and J by 2 bases, 8 bases remained unmatched. This clonotype was found many times. Its antigen remains unknown. Study results and caveats: Alpha-beta T cells about two months after transplant reportedly derived from several hundred expanded graft clones. Diversity and T-cell counts at one year after transplant derived mostly from new T cells. Where some patients showed high TCRbeta diversity at day 60, it came from recipient T cells and thymic progenitors that had survived.

Preparing the TCRbeta library involved the use of unique molecular identifiers. Each CDR3 protein gets one entry after TCRdb re-called the PCR reads with MiXCR. The sample has about 170,000 distinct CDR3 sequences, 11% seen once. This specimen consisted of PBMCs, obtained before TCRalphabeta/CD19-depleted stem cell transplant. This TCR was sampled from a boy aged 2 to 10 with acute myeloid leukemia, due to receive a stem cell transplant. This chain connects TRBV20-1 to TRBJ2-7, with 9 positions matching TRBD2. The CDR3, as DNA: TGCAGTGCTAGCCCCGGTAGCGGGAGTCCCTACGAGCAGTACTTC. Residues: CSASPGSGSPYEQYF.